The 3 T cell receptor beta chains given below trace back to one sample, sequenced in a study of blood T cell repertoires in COVID-19 (dated by TCRdb to between 2020 and 2021). Library creation used the immunoSEQ multiplex PCR assay. TCRdb retrieved this table from immuneACCESS and kept in-frame rearrangements only. Not all clones are present; in checked studies, unresolved V genes account for under half, and no reason is known for the remainder. This sample lists a few hundred thousand clones; about 88% were detected once. The ten largest clones represent roughly 10% of the sample. Sequenced material: peripheral blood. The source of these receptors is a woman aged 50 to 60 with COVID-19, enrolled during active disease.

The genes are TRBV27 and TRBJ1-1, with a weak D call TRBD1 (5 bases). CDR1 is MNHEY and CDR2 is SMNVEV in the germline V gene (reference sequence). The V end was cut by 5 bases, the J end by 6 bases, with 13 bases between. The CDR3 has 13 amino acids. The CDR3 DNA reads TGTGCCAGCAGTGTCCAGGGTATCGCTGAAGCTTTCTTT. Translating gives CASSVQGIAEAFF.

This clone occurred once. The rearrangement joins TRBV2 to TRBJ2-2, with D hard to call. CDR1 is SNHLY and CDR2 is FYNNEI in the germline V gene. Trimming removed 10 bases at V and 1 base at J, with 13 bases between. This CDR3 has 14 residues. The CDR3, as DNA: TGTGCCACCCAACCCACAGTGAACACCGGGGAGCTGTTTTTT. This gives the protein CATQPTVNTGELFF. Supplemented by reference TRBV2 and TRBJ2-2, the full variable domain reads EPEVTQTPSHQVTQMGQEVILRCVPISNHLYFYWYRQILGQKVEFLVSFYNNEISEKSEIFDDQFSVERPDGSNFTLKIRSTKLEDSAMYFCATQPTVNTGELFFGEGSRLTVL.

This clone was seen a few times. J is TRBJ1-3 and V is TRBV19; no definite D call. The V gene lost 4 bases and the J gene lost 0 bases, with 13 bases spanning the gap. The CDR3 spans 16 residues. Germline CDR1 and CDR2: LNHDA and SQIVND (reference sequence). Here the CDR3 DNA reads TGTGCCAGTAGTACCCGGGGTGGAGCCTCTGGAAACACCATATATTTT. It translates to CASSTRGGASGNTIYF.